The 16 T cell receptor beta chains below were found in one sample sequenced in a study of blood T cell repertoires in COVID-19. TCRdb keeps only in-frame clones here, not all; method: immunoSEQ multiplex PCR. This repertoire shows about 150,000 clones, around nine tenths found once; its top ten account for under 6%. The sample taken for sequencing was peripheral blood. Receptor source: a human donor in a cohort sampled during active COVID-19.

J is TRBJ2-3 and V is TRBV28, with D tentatively TRBD1 (5 bases). Looked up from germline, CDR1 is MDHEN and CDR2 is SYDVKM. The CDR3 spans 14 residues. V lost 2 bases to trimming and J lost 5 bases, with 11 bases between them. CDR3 nucleotide sequence: TGTGCCAGCAGTTTAGATGGCAGGGTAGATACGCAGTATTTT. Translated, it gives CASSLDGRVDTQYF.

The J gene is TRBJ2-5, the V gene TRBV28; possible D gene TRBD1, 7 bases. The CDR3 runs to 17 residues. Germline CDR1 is MDHEN and CDR2 is SYDVKM. Deletions cut 2 bases from V and 1 base from J, with 17 bases between. The CDR3 nucleotides read TGTGCCAGCAGTTTACGGGGGAGAGGGGGCGGCCAAGAGACCCAGTACTTC. Amino acids: CASSLRGRGGGQETQYF.

The gene calls are TRBV30 and TRBJ1-1; D perhaps matches TRBD1 (5 bases). Germline V CDR1 and CDR2: GTSNPN, SVGIG (reference sequence). Deletions cut 3 bases from V and 3 bases from J, with 11 bases between. This CDR3 contains 13 residues. In DNA form, the CDR3 reads TGTGCCTGGAGCGGAGGGGTTTACACTGAAGCTTTCTTT. Encoded protein: CAWSGGVYTEAFF.

The chain joins TRBV19 to TRBJ1-4, with D unclear. V was trimmed by 5 bases and J by 3 bases, leaving 10 bases between them. The CDR3 extends over 14 amino acids. Germline CDR1 LNHDA, CDR2 SQIVND (reference sequence). CDR3 protein: CASSRGGPNEKLFF. The CDR3 nucleotides are TGTGCCAGTAGTCGAGGAGGTCCTAATGAAAAACTGTTTTTT.

This chain connects TRBV19 to TRBJ2-5, with D perhaps TRBD1 (5 bases). V dropped 6 bases and J dropped 9 bases, with 17 bases sitting between them. Germline-derived CDR1 and CDR2 are LNHDA and SQIVND (reference sequence). The CDR3 extends over 13 amino acids. This CDR3 is CASRNPPSRAQYF. CDR3 bases: TGTGCCAGTAGAAATCCGCCCTCCAGGGCCCAGTACTTC.

This sequence joins TRBV9 and TRBJ2-7, with TRBD2 as a possible D gene (7 bases). The CDR3 runs to 15 residues. V lost 4 bases and J lost 5, with 19 bases in between. Germline V CDR1 and CDR2: SGDLS, YYNGEE. The CDR3 DNA reads as TGTGCCAGCAGCCCCCAATTTACGGGGGGCAACGAGCAGTACTTC. Amino acids: CASSPQFTGGNEQYF.

This clone was seen only once. The V and J genes are TRBV6-5 and TRBJ1-4, with TRBD1 identical over 10 bases. Looked up from germline, CDR1 is MNHEY and CDR2 is SVGAGI. The CDR3 runs 14 residues. Germline trimming cut 8 bases from V and 8 bases from J; bases unmatched to any gene: 8. CDR3 sequence (DNA): TGTGCCAGCGGTCGGGGGACAGGGGACGAAAAACTGTTTTTT. This gives the protein CASGRGTGDEKLFF.

The chain's CDR3 is CASSEAGGFDNSPLHF. Here the CDR3 DNA reads TGTGCCAGCAGTGAAGCGGGCGGGTTCGATAATTCACCCCTCCACTTT. This chain joins TRBV6-1 and TRBJ1-6; D is unresolved. Per germline, CDR1 MNHNS and CDR2 SASEGT. This CDR3 has 16 residues. Trimming cost V 0 bases and J 5 bases, with 11 bases left between them.

Comment on this clone: Mismatch with germline at one junction end may stem from a read error. J is TRBJ1-2 and V is TRBV6-5; 7 bases line up with TRBD1. Germline lookup yields CDR1 MNHEY and CDR2 SVGAGI. This CDR3 region has 10 residues. The CDR3, as DNA: TGTGCCAGCTACCGGGACAGAACATTCTTC. This translates into CASYRDRTFF.

The chain carries TRBV27 and TRBJ2-6; D gene uncertain. Germline assignment: CDR1 MNHEY and CDR2 SMNVEV (reference sequence). CDR3 length: 17 amino acids. V dropped 4 bases and J dropped 0 bases, with 13 bases sitting between them. The CDR3 nucleotides are TGTGCCAGCAGTTCCGAGCTACAGAACTCTGGGGCCAACGTCCTGACTTTC. This gives the protein CASSSELQNSGANVLTF.

The chain employs TRBV7-9 and TRBJ1-1; no definite D call. Germline V CDR1 and CDR2: SEHNR, FQNEAQ (reference sequence). The V end lost 2 bases, the J end lost 2 bases, and 9 bases lay between the germline ends. CDR3 length: 14 residues. As DNA, the CDR3 is TGTGCCAGCAGCTTAATTGCGGGAAACACTGAAGCTTTCTTT. Its protein is CASSLIAGNTEAFF.

As to this clone: One junction end does not reproduce the germline sequence, and a read error may be involved. The chain is built from TRBV4-1 and TRBJ2-7; TRBD2 is a possible D gene (6 bases). Germline lookup yields CDR1 MGHRA and CDR2 YSYEKL. The CDR3 consists of 14 residues. The CDR3 sequence: CASSQDEPREPTCF. The CDR3 DNA is TGCGCCAGCAGCCAAGATGAGCCCCGGGAGCCCACGTGCTTC.

The V and J genes are TRBV4-2 and TRBJ2-7; 12 bases agree with TRBD2. Germline V lookup: CDR1 LGHNA, CDR2 YNFKEQ. Trimming at V came to 0 bases and at J to 5 bases, leaving 8 bases not matched to a gene. The CDR3 loop spans 17 amino acids. The CDR3 loop reads CASSQDRRASGRDEQYF. The CDR3 region has the DNA TGTGCCAGCAGCCAAGATCGGAGGGCTAGCGGGAGGGACGAGCAGTACTTC.

The chain is built from TRBV4-3 and TRBJ2-3; 7 bases agree with TRBD2. CDR1 is LGHNA, CDR2 YSLEER, per germline. V lost 1 base and J lost 5; bases outside the gene matches: 12. CDR3 size: 17 residues. The CDR3 protein is CASSQGLTGGFGDTQYF. The CDR3 nucleotides read TGCGCCAGCAGCCAAGGCCTAACGGGGGGATTCGGAGATACGCAGTATTTT.

The chain carries TRBV28 and TRBJ2-7; a weak D match, TRBD1 (5 bases). Trimming left V 5 bases short and J 0 bases short, with 8 bases between. This CDR3 is built from 13 residues. Germline lookup yields CDR1 MDHEN and CDR2 SYDVKM. CDR3 sequence reads: CASSIDSSYEQYF. In nucleotides, the CDR3 is TGTGCCAGCAGTATCGACAGCTCCTACGAGCAGTACTTC.

V usage is TRBV6-4 and J usage is TRBJ2-7; D may be TRBD2 (6 bases). V lost 4 bases and J lost 5, with 12 bases in between. This CDR3 is built from 13 residues. The germline V gene encodes CDR1 MRHNA and CDR2 SNTAGT. The CDR3 here is CASSARDFNEQYF. In DNA form, the CDR3 reads TGTGCCAGCAGTGCCCGGGACTTCAACGAGCAGTACTTC.